The T cell receptor (beta chain) under discussion was sequenced for a study of T cells in Graves' hyperthyroidism and ophthalmopathy. Amplification targeted TCR beta CDR3 regions from RNA transcripts. HTBI primers drove first-round RT-PCR of the TCR CDR3. TCRdb itself ran the multiplex PCR reads through MiXCR, one entry per CDR3 protein. The sample comprises a few hundred thousand distinct CDR3 sequences, 35% to 55% of which are singletons, and around 7.7% rests with the top ten. This clonotype was counted many times. Germline V gene data show CDR1 as SGHKS and CDR2 as YYEKEE (reference sequence). The CDR3 covers 14 residues. Trimming pared 4 bases from V and 1 base from J, leaving 11 bases between.

The receptor comes from a woman aged 18-29 years with Graves' hyperthyroidism. Input material: peripheral blood or thyroid tissue (not recorded which). The rearrangement joins TRBV5-5 to TRBJ1-1; D not resolved. CDR3 loop: CASSPGYENTEAFF. In DNA form, the CDR3 reads TGTGCCAGCAGCCCGGGCTATGAGAACACTGAAGCTTTCTTT.